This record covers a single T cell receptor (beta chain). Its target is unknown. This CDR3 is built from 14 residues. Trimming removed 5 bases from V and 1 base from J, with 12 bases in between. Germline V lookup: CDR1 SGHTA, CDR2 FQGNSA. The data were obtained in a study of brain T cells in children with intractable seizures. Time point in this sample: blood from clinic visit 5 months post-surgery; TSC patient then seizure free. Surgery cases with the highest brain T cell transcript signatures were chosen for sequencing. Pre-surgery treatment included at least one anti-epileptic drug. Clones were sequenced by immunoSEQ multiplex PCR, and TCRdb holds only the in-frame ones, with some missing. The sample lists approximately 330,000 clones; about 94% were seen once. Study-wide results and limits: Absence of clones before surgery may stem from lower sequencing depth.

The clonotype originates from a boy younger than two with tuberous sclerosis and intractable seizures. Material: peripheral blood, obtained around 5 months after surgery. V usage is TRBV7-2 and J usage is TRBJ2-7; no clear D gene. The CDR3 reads CASSPYLQSYEQYF. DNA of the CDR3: TGTGCCAGCAGCCCCTACCTCCAATCCTACGAGCAGTACTTC.